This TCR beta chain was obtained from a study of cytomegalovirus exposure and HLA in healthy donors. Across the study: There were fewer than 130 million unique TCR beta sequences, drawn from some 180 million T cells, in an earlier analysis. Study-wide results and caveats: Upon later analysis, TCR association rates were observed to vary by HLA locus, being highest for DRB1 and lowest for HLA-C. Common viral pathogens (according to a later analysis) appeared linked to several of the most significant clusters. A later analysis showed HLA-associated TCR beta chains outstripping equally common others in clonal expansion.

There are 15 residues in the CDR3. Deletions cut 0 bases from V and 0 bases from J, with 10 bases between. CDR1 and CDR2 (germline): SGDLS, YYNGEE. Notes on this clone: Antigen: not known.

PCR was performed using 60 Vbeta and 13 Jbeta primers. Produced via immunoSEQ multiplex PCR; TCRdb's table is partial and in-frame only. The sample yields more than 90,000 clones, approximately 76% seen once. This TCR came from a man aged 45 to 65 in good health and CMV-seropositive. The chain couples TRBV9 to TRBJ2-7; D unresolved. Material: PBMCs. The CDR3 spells CASSVGSLSSYEQYF. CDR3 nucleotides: TGTGCCAGCAGCGTAGGTAGCTTGAGCTCCTACGAGCAGTACTTC.